Sequencing of this T cell receptor (beta chain) was carried out in a study of T cell repertoires in cytomegalovirus infection. Study at large: Matching HLA type, along with CMV infection, was indicated by public TCR beta signatures. The study, taken as a whole, reports: Cumulative public TCR beta family frequency identified CMV carriers with the relevant HLA.

With respect to this clonotype: Antigen unknown.

The CDR3 extends over 12 amino acids. Trimming pared 3 bases from V and 10 bases from J, leaving 10 bases between. TCRdb reanalysed the reads using MiXCR and keeps one entry per CDR3 protein. The sample has roughly 310,000 distinct CDR3 sequences; roughly 15% are singletons. Material: PBMCs. The V and J genes are TRBV12-3 or TRBV12-4 and TRBJ2-1; D is unresolved. This receptor was obtained from a human donor in good health (CMV status not recorded). Some clones in this sample may be carry-over from other donors' samples. CDR3 coding DNA: TGTGCCAGCAGTTTCCAAACACGGGAGCAGTTCTTC. Encoded protein: CASSFQTREQFF.